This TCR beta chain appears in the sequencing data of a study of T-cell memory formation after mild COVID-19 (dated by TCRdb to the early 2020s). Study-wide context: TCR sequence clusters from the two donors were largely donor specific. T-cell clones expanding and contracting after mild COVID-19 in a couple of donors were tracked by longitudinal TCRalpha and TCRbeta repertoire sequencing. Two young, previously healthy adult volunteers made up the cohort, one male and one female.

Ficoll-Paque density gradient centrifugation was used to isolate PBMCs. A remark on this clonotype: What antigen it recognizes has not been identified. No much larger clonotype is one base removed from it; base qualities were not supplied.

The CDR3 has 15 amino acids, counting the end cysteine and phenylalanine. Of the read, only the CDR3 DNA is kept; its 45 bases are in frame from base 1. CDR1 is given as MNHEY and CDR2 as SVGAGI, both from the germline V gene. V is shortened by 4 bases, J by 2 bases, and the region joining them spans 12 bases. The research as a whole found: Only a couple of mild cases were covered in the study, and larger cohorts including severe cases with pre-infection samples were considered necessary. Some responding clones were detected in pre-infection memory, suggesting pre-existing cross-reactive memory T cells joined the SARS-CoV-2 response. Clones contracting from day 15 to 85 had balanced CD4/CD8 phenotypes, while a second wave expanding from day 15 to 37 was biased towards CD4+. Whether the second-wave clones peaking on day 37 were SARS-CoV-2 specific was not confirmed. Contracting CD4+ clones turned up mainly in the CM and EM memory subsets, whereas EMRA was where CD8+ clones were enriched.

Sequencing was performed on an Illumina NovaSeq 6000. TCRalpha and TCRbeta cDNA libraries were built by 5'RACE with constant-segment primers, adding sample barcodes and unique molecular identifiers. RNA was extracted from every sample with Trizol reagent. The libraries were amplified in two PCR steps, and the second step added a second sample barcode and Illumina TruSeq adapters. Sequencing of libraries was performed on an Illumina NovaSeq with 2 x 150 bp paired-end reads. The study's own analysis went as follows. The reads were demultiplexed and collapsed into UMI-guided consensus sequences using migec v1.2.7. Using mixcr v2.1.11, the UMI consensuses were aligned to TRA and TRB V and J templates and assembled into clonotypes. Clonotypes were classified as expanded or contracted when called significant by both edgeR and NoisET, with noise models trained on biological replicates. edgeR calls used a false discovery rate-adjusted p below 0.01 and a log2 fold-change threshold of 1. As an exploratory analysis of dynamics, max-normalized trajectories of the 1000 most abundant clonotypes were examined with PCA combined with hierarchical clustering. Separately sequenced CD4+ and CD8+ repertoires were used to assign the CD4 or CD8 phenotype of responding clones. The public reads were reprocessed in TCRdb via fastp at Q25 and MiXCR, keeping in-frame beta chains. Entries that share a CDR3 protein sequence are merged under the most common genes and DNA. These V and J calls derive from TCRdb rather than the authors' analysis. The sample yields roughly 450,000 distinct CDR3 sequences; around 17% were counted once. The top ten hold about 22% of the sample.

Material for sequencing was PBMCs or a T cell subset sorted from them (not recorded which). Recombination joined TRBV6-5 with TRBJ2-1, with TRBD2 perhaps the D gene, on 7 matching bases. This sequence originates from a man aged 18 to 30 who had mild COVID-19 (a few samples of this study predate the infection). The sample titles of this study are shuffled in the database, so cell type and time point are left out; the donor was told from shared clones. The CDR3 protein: CASSSEGGPYNEQFF. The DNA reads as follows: TGTGCCAGCAGTTCGGAGGGGGGGCCCTACAATGAGCAGTTCTTC.